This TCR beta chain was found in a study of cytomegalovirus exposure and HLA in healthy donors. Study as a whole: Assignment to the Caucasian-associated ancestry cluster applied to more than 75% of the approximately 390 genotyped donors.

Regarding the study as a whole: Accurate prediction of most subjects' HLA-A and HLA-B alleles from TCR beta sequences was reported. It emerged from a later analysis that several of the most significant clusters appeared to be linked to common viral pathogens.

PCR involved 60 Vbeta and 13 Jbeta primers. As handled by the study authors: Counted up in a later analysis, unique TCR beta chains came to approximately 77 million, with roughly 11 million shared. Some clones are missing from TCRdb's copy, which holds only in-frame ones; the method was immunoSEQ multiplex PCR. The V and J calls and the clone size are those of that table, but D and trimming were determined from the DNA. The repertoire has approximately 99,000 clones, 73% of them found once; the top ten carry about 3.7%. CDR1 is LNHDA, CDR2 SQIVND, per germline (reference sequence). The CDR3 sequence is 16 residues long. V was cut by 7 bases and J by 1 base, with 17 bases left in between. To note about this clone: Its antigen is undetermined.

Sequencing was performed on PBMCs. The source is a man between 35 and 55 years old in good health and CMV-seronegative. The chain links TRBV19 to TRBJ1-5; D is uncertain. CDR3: CASNWFGDGSNQPQHF. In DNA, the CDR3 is TGTGCCAGTAACTGGTTCGGGGATGGGAGCAATCAGCCCCAGCATTTT.